This is a list of T cell receptor beta chains from one sample in a study of CD4+ T cells in melanoma. Libraries were prepared by immunoSEQ multiplex PCR; TCRdb keeps only in-frame clonotypes and omits some of them. The sample has almost 15,000 clones, approximately 62% seen once. The sequencing sample was made of cells from a culture (not recorded whether cultured in vitro). These receptors were taken from a human donor with melanoma. The CDR3 runs from the conserved cysteine through the conserved F or W. D genes are given only for firm matches. Clone size is not always given. Where it is, it says once, few, many or a class for expanded clones.

CDR3: CASSRQGHEQYF
DNA: TGTGCCAGCAGCCGACAGGGTCACGAGCAGTACTTC
J: TRBJ2-7
size: .
V: TRBV6-6
D: TRBD1

CDR3: CASSLKGELFF
DNA: TGTGCCAGCAGCTTAAAAGGGGAGCTGTTTTTT
J: TRBJ2-2
size: few
V: TRBV7-9
D: .

CDR3: CASSLLLNEKLFF
DNA: TGTGCCAGCAGCTTACTTTTAAATGAAAAACTGTTTTTT
J: TRBJ1-4
size: few
V: TRBV7-9
D: .

CDR3: CASSDSTSTDTQYF
DNA: TGTGCCAGCAGTGATTCGACTAGCACAGATACGCAGTATTTT
J: TRBJ2-3
size: .
V: TRBV25-1
D: .

CDR3: CSASHSYEQYF
DNA: TGCAGTGCTAGTCACAGCTACGAGCAGTACTTC
J: TRBJ2-7
size: .
V: TRBV20-1
D: .

CDR3: CASRGNTGELFF
DNA: TGTGCCAGCCGGGGAAACACCGGGGAGCTGTTTTTT
J: TRBJ2-2
size: .
V: TRBV6-4
D: .

CDR3: CASSDGEGPGYEQYF
DNA: TGTGCCAGCAGTGACGGAGAGGGTCCTGGGTACGAGCAGTACTTC
J: TRBJ2-7
size: few
V: TRBV2
D: .

CDR3: CASSQSEGGLGQPQHF
DNA: TGTGCCAGCAGCCAGTCTGAAGGGGGGCTGGGTCAGCCCCAGCATTTT
J: TRBJ1-5
size: .
V: TRBV7-8
D: .

CDR3: CASSSLQGLNTEAFF
DNA: TGCGCCAGCAGCTCATTACAGGGGTTGAACACTGAAGCTTTCTTT
J: TRBJ1-1
size: .
V: TRBV5-1
D: TRBD1

CDR3: CASSEGHGLNTEAFF
DNA: TGCGCCAGCAGCGAGGGGCACGGGCTGAACACTGAAGCTTTCTTT
J: TRBJ1-1
size: few
V: TRBV10-1
D: .

CDR3: CSVGDTSSYEQYF
DNA: TGCAGCGTTGGGGACACCAGCTCCTACGAGCAGTACTTC
J: TRBJ2-7
size: .
V: TRBV29-1
D: .

CDR3: CASSLEGWGSRAGTNYEQYF
DNA: TGTGCCAGCAGCTTAGAAGGGTGGGGCAGTCGAGCGGGAACAAACTACGAGCAGTACTTC
J: TRBJ2-7
size: .
V: TRBV13
D: TRBD2

CDR3: CASSRTNTGVGGYTF
DNA: TGTGCCAGCAGCCGGACCAACACAGGGGTCGGCGGCTACACCTTC
J: TRBJ1-2
size: once
V: TRBV6-5
D: TRBD1

CDR3: CASSMARTSLITDTQYF
DNA: TGTGCCAGTAGTATGGCAAGGACTAGCTTAATCACAGATACGCAGTATTTT
J: TRBJ2-3
size: .
V: TRBV19
D: TRBD2

CDR3: CASSERTSGGAFPAYEQFF
DNA: TGTGCCAGCAGTGAAAGGACTAGCGGGGGGGCCTTTCCTGCTTATGAGCAGTTCTTC
J: TRBJ2-1
size: .
V: TRBV6-1
D: TRBD2

CDR3: CASSRRGRGVYGYTF
DNA: TGTGCCAGCAGCCGGAGAGGTCGGGGGGTCTATGGCTACACCTTC
J: TRBJ1-2
size: .
V: TRBV7-8
D: .

CDR3: CASSPPSASYNEQFF
DNA: TGTGCCAGCAGCCCCCCTAGCGCCTCCTACAATGAGCAGTTCTTC
J: TRBJ2-1
size: few
V: TRBV11-2
D: .

CDR3: CASSLAGATWYGYTF
DNA: TGTGCCAGCAGCTTAGCAGGGGCAACATGGTATGGCTACACCTTC
J: TRBJ1-2
size: .
V: TRBV11-2
D: .

CDR3: CASSGGLAEETQYF
DNA: TGTGCCAGCAGTGGGGGACTAGCCGAAGAGACCCAGTACTTC
J: TRBJ2-5
size: once
V: TRBV2
D: TRBD2

CDR3: CAWSEFHSNQPQHF
DNA: TGTGCCTGGAGTGAATTTCATAGCAATCAGCCCCAGCATTTT
J: TRBJ1-5
size: .
V: TRBV30
D: .

CDR3: CASSELAGGQADTQYF
DNA: TGTGCCAGCTCAGAACTAGCGGGGGGCCAGGCAGATACGCAGTATTTT
J: TRBJ2-3
size: .
V: TRBV18
D: TRBD2

CDR3: CASSLEGSGGLAGDTQYF
DNA: TGTGCCAGCAGCTTAGAAGGGTCGGGAGGACTAGCCGGAGATACGCAGTATTTT
J: TRBJ2-3
size: .
V: TRBV7-3
D: TRBD2

CDR3: CASSLGTGMNTEAFF
DNA: TGTGCCAGCAGCTTAGGGACGGGAATGAACACTGAAGCTTTCTTT
J: TRBJ1-1
size: .
V: TRBV7-9
D: .

CDR3: CAWSTQMNGYTF
DNA: TGTGCCTGGAGCACACAAATGAATGGCTACACCTTC
J: TRBJ1-2
size: .
V: TRBV30
D: .

CDR3: CASRGNTDTQYF
DNA: TGTGCCAGCAGGGGGAACACAGATACGCAGTATTTT
J: TRBJ2-3
size: .
V: TRBV6-1
D: .

CDR3: CASSVGWTGVYGYTF
DNA: TGTGCCAGCAGCGTAGGGTGGACAGGGGTCTATGGCTACACCTTC
J: TRBJ1-2
size: .
V: TRBV9
D: TRBD1

CDR3: CASSWTTGTGIDEQYF
DNA: TGCGCCAGCAGCTGGACCACCGGGACAGGGATCGACGAGCAGTACTTC
J: TRBJ2-7
size: .
V: TRBV5-1
D: TRBD1

CDR3: CASGRINQNTEAFF
DNA: TGTGCCAGCGGCCGGATTAATCAGAACACTGAAGCTTTCTTT
J: TRBJ1-1
size: few
V: TRBV2
D: .

CDR3: CASSLEPQETQYF
DNA: TGCGCCAGCAGCTTGGAGCCTCAAGAGACCCAGTACTTC
J: TRBJ2-5
size: .
V: TRBV5-1
D: .

CDR3: CASSFLAGGRVTGELFF
DNA: TGCGCCAGCAGCTTTCTAGCGGGGGGGCGTGTGACCGGGGAGCTGTTTTTT
J: TRBJ2-2
size: .
V: TRBV5-1
D: TRBD2

CDR3: CASSLIPGLSTDTQYF
DNA: TGTGCCAGCAGCTTGATACCGGGACTAAGCACAGATACGCAGTATTTT
J: TRBJ2-3
size: .
V: TRBV7-3
D: TRBD2

CDR3: CASSWQGVNSPLHF
DNA: TGTGCCAGCAGCTGGCAGGGAGTCAATTCACCCCTCCACTTT
J: TRBJ1-6
size: .
V: TRBV7-6
D: .